These 30 T cell receptor beta chains share one sample of origin, sequenced in a study of OX40 agonist ivuxolimab in advanced cancers. The repertoire was sequenced with immunoSEQ multiplex PCR; TCRdb's copy has only in-frame clones and lacks some. Among 90,000 to 100,000 clones listed, 80% to 90% were seen once. The sequencing used CD4+ or CD8+ T cells sorted from blood, collected in a trial of the OX40 agonist ivuxolimab. The receptors derive from an adult with an advanced solid tumor such as melanoma, head and neck, liver or kidney cancer.

The chain uses TRBV5-1 and TRBJ2-3; 8 bases are shared with TRBD2. CDR1 and CDR2 (germline): SGHRS, YFSETQ. This CDR3 comprises 17 residues. Trimming removed 0 bases from V and 3 bases from J; junction bases left unmatched: 9. This CDR3 is CASSLGAGLVITDTQYF. CDR3 nucleotide sequence: TGCGCCAGCAGCTTGGGAGCGGGACTAGTAATAACAGATACGCAGTATTTT.

The J gene is TRBJ2-1, the V gene TRBV6-6; maybe TRBD2 (5 bases). V dropped 4 bases and J dropped 15 bases, with 19 bases sitting between them. The CDR3 consists of 13 residues. The V gene's germline CDR1 is MNHNY and CDR2 SVGAGI (reference sequence). The CDR3 DNA follows: TGTGCCAGCAGTTCCTCCGGGATCCCTACCCCGTTCTTC. The encoded protein is CASSSSGIPTPFF.

This clone was recorded once. The J gene is TRBJ2-1, the V gene TRBV10-3; D might be TRBD1 or TRBD2, each matching 5 bases. Germline V lookup: CDR1 ENHRY, CDR2 SYGVKD. Trimming shortened V by 6 bases and J by 1 base, and 10 bases separated the two germline ends. This CDR3 has 14 amino acids. The DNA of the CDR3 is TGTGCCATCAGCCCGGGGCCTTCCTACAATGAGCAGTTCTTC. Its protein product is CAISPGPSYNEQFF.

This clone was picked up one time. This chain links TRBV6-5 with TRBJ2-5; D gene ambiguous. V was pared by 0 bases and J by 3 bases, with 8 bases between. The germline V gene has CDR1 MNHEY and CDR2 SVGAGI. The CDR3 has 14 residues. CDR3 coding DNA: TGTGCCAGCAGTTACTCGAGGCGCGAAGAGACCCAGTACTTC. This sequence encodes CASSYSRREETQYF.

This chain uses TRBV6-1 with TRBJ2-5, with D perhaps TRBD1 (6 bases). Trimming removed 7 bases from V and 6 bases from J, with 18 bases in between. Germline-derived CDR1 and CDR2 are MNHNS and SASEGT. CDR3 length: 14 amino acids. CDR3 loop: CASTTGGDSKTQYF. DNA for the CDR3: TGTGCCAGCACGACAGGAGGAGATAGTAAGACCCAGTACTTC.

V is TRBV7-9 and J is TRBJ1-1; D gene ambiguous. The CDR3 is 13 residues long. V was pared by 1 base and J by 1 base, with 4 bases between. CDR1 is SEHNR and CDR2 is FQNEAQ in the germline V gene (reference sequence). The CDR3 is CASSLVRNTEAFF. The CDR3 DNA reads TGTGCCAGCAGCTTAGTAAGGAACACTGAAGCTTTCTTT.

The chain joins TRBV7-9 to TRBJ2-1, with a weak D call TRBD1 (5 bases). This CDR3 comprises 10 residues. Trimming removed 5 bases at V and 13 bases at J, with 9 bases between. The V gene's germline CDR1 is SEHNR and CDR2 FQNEAQ (reference sequence). The CDR3, as DNA: TGTGCCAGCAGCATACAGGTACAGTTCTTC. Its protein is CASSIQVQFF. Variable domain in full (rest from reference TRBV7-9 and TRBJ2-1): DTGVSQNPRHKITKRGQNVTFRCDPISEHNRLYWYRQTLGQGPEFLTYFQNEAQLEKSRLLSDRFSAERPKGSFSTLEIQRTEQGDSAMYLCASSIQVQFFGPGTRLTVL.

The rearrangement links TRBV5-5 to TRBJ1-4, with no clear D. This CDR3 comprises 13 residues. Trimming stripped 0 bases from V and 8 bases from J, with 8 bases between. CDR1 is SGHKS, CDR2 YYEKEE, per germline (reference sequence). Written as DNA, the CDR3 is TGTGCCAGCAGCTTGGGTGGTGAGGAAAAACTGTTTTTT. Amino acid sequence: CASSLGGEEKLFF.

The chain couples TRBV11-2 to TRBJ2-1; tentatively, D is TRBD1 or TRBD2 (5 bases each). Germline V lookup: CDR1 SGHAT, CDR2 FQNNGV. Trimming shortened V by 5 bases and J by 0 bases, and 11 bases separated the two germline ends. The CDR3 loop spans 15 amino acids. In DNA, the CDR3 is TGTGCCAGCAGCGACGGGACGGGCTCCTACAATGAGCAGTTCTTC. The encoded protein is CASSDGTGSYNEQFF.

This rearrangement joins TRBV19 to TRBJ1-5; no reliable D call. The V and J ends lost 7 bases and 0 bases respectively, with 13 bases between them. The CDR3 has 15 residues. Germline CDR1 is LNHDA and CDR2 is SQIVND (reference sequence). CDR3 sequence reads: CASKEGGYSNQPQHF. The CDR3 DNA sequence: TGTGCCAGTAAGGAAGGCGGCTATAGCAATCAGCCCCAGCATTTT. Looking up the rest from reference TRBV19 and TRBJ1-5 gives the full variable domain: DGGITQSPKYLFRKEGQNVTLSCEQNLNHDAMYWYRQDPGQGLRLIYYSQIVNDFQKGDIAEGYSVSREKKESFPLTVTSAQKNPTAFYLCASKEGGYSNQPQHFGDGTRLSIL.

J is TRBJ1-1 and V is TRBV7-2; D gene uncertain. Germline assignment: CDR1 SGHTA and CDR2 FQGNSA. The CDR3 has 15 amino acids. Trimming removed 2 bases from V and 4 bases from J, with 14 bases in between. CDR3 coding DNA: TGTGCCAGCAGCTTATCTCCGAGTGGGCTCACTGAAGCTTTCTTT. This gives the protein CASSLSPSGLTEAFF.

The V and J genes are TRBV5-4 and TRBJ2-2; D gene uncertain. The CDR3 totals 15 residues. Germline V lookup: CDR1 SGHNT, CDR2 YYREEE (reference sequence). Trimming removed 1 base at V and 1 base at J, with 8 bases between. CDR3 loop: CASSLRMGNTGELFF. For the CDR3, the DNA is TGTGCCAGCAGCTTGCGGATGGGGAACACCGGGGAGCTGTTTTTT.

The chain joins TRBV6-1 to TRBJ2-6; 7 bases match TRBD1. The CDR3 runs 16 residues. Germline loops: CDR1 MNHNS, CDR2 SASEGT. V was clipped by 3 bases and J by 10 bases; unmatched bases: 12. The CDR3: CASSDEGRGKANVLTF. As DNA, the CDR3 is TGTGCCAGCAGTGATGAGGGCAGGGGGAAGGCAAACGTCCTGACTTTC.

This rearrangement joins TRBV19 to TRBJ1-4, with D perhaps TRBD1 (5 bases). The V end lost 4 bases, the J end lost 7 bases, and 16 bases lay between the germline ends. From germline, CDR1 is LNHDA and CDR2 SQIVND (reference sequence). CDR3 size: 15 residues. Here the CDR3 reads CASSKAGGAPEKLFF. CDR3 bases: TGTGCCAGTAGTAAGGCGGGGGGAGCACCTGAAAAACTGTTTTTT. Supplemented by reference TRBV19 and TRBJ1-4, the full variable domain reads DGGITQSPKYLFRKEGQNVTLSCEQNLNHDAMYWYRQDPGQGLRLIYYSQIVNDFQKGDIAEGYSVSREKKESFPLTVTSAQKNPTAFYLCASSKAGGAPEKLFFGSGTQLSVL.

This clone was seen a single time. The chain has TRBV10-3 and TRBJ2-1; 11 bases match TRBD2. Trimming took 7 bases from V and 3 from J; bases not matched to a gene: 2. Germline V gene sequence: CDR1 ENHRY, CDR2 SYGVKD. This CDR3 spans 14 amino acids. CDR3 bases: TGTGCCATCACCGGGACTAGCGGCTACAATGAGCAGTTCTTC. This translates into CAITGTSGYNEQFF.

The chain has TRBV23-1 and TRBJ2-7; 7 nucleotides align to TRBD2. TRBV23-1 is recorded as an ORF, its role being uncertain. The CDR3 is made up of 18 amino acids. Germline trimming cut 1 base from V and 2 bases from J; bases unmatched to any gene: 14. CDR3 nucleotides: TGCGCCAGCAGTCAATTCAGTGCGTGGCTAGCGGAAACCTACGAGCAGTACGTC. Translation gives CASSQFSAWLAETYEQYV.

V is TRBV19 and J is TRBJ2-5, with 11 positions matching TRBD2. The ends lost 1 base at V and 2 bases at J; junction bases unmatched: 3. This CDR3 region has 16 residues. In germline, CDR1 is LNHDA, CDR2 SQIVND (reference sequence). The CDR3 DNA follows: TGTGCCAGTAGTATAGTTCCTAGCGGGGGGCAAGAGACCCAGTACTTC. It yields the protein CASSIVPSGGQETQYF.

The rearrangement uses TRBV19 and TRBJ2-2, with 7 bases lining up with TRBD2. Germline lookup yields CDR1 LNHDA and CDR2 SQIVND (reference sequence). Trimming cost V 5 bases and J 7 bases; bases outside gene matches: 10. The CDR3 extends over 15 amino acids. This CDR3 reads CASSLGEGLSGELFF. CDR3 nucleotides: TGTGCCAGTAGTCTCGGGGAGGGCCTTAGCGGGGAGCTGTTTTTT.

This sequence joins TRBV2 and TRBJ2-1; TRBD2 matches at 7 bases. In germline, CDR1 is SNHLY, CDR2 FYNNEI. V shed 7 bases and J 4 bases; nucleotides not matched to a gene: 4. This CDR3 spans 13 amino acids. DNA for the CDR3: TGTGCCAGCAACCTGGGACTATACAATGAGCAGTTCTTC. It specifies CASNLGLYNEQFF.

The V gene is TRBV7-9, the J gene TRBJ2-5; weak D call: TRBD1 (5 bases). Per the germline V gene, CDR1 is SEHNR and CDR2 is FQNEAQ (reference sequence). The CDR3 covers 13 residues. Trimming stripped 5 bases from V and 7 bases from J, with 14 bases between. The CDR3 here is CASSRGQRGTQYF. The CDR3 DNA reads TGTGCCAGCAGCCGAGGCCAAAGGGGGACCCAGTACTTC.

A word on this clone: The same CDR3 is also encoded by other DNA sequences in this sample. V gene TRBV5-1 combines with J gene TRBJ2-2; D uncertain. CDR1 and CDR2 from the germline V gene are SGHRS and YFSETQ. V gave up 0 bases and J gave up 4 bases, with 4 bases separating them. The CDR3 loop spans 13 amino acids. CDR3: CASSLASTGELFF. CDR3 nucleotides: TGCGCCAGCAGCTTGGCCTCCACCGGGGAGCTGTTTTTT.

The V gene is TRBV28, the J gene TRBJ1-6; D gene uncertain. V shed 5 bases and J shed 5 bases, with 13 bases lying between them. Germline assignment: CDR1 MDHEN and CDR2 SYDVKM. The CDR3 consists of 15 residues. In DNA, the CDR3 is TGTGCCAGCAGTCTAGGCGGCAGAGATAATTCACCCCTCCACTTT. Protein product: CASSLGGRDNSPLHF. The entire variable domain, with the rest obtained from reference TRBV28 and TRBJ1-6, is as follows: DVKVTQSSRYLVKRTGEKVFLECVQDMDHENMFWYRQDPGLGLRLIYFSYDVKMKEKGDIPEGYSVSREKKERFSLILESASTNQTSMYLCASSLGGRDNSPLHFGNGTRLTVT.

The V call is TRBV6-1, the J call TRBJ1-1; D is perhaps TRBD1 (5 bases). CDR1 MNHNS and CDR2 SASEGT come from the germline V gene. Trimming pared 5 bases from V and 11 bases from J, leaving 12 bases between. There are 11 residues in the CDR3. CDR3 sequence: CASSSTREAFF. As DNA, the CDR3 is TGTGCCAGCAGTTCCACCAGGGAGGCTTTCTTT.

This rearrangement joins TRBV6-5 to TRBJ2-5; possible D gene TRBD2, 5 bases. The CDR3 contains 14 residues. CDR1 is MNHEY and CDR2 is SVGAGI in the germline V gene. With 4 bases removed from V and 0 bases from J, the gap between germline ends came to 9 bases. The CDR3 spells CASSLGGYQETQYF. CDR3 nucleotides: TGTGCCAGCAGTTTAGGCGGGTACCAAGAGACCCAGTACTTC.

The V call is TRBV7-2, the J call TRBJ2-5, with TRBD1 matching 9 bases. The CDR3 extends over 14 amino acids. J lost 7 bases, V lost 4 bases, and 7 bases had no gene match. Germline CDR1 and CDR2: SGHTA and FQGNSA. The CDR3 loop reads CASSSGQGFVTQYF. CDR3 coding DNA: TGTGCCAGCAGCTCGGGACAGGGCTTTGTGACCCAGTACTTC.

The chain joins TRBV2 to TRBJ2-7; TRBD2 agrees at 7 bases. There are 12 residues in the CDR3. Germline loops: CDR1 SNHLY, CDR2 FYNNEI. With 7 bases clipped from V and 4 bases from J, the junction kept 4 bases outside the gene matches. The CDR3 is CASKGSGYEQYV. CDR3 in DNA: TGTGCCAGCAAGGGTAGCGGGTACGAGCAGTACGTC.

This chain joins TRBV5-4 and TRBJ2-2; D remains unclear. Germline lookup yields CDR1 SGHNT and CDR2 YYREEE (reference sequence). There are 15 residues in the CDR3. The V gene lost 2 bases and the J gene lost 0 bases, with 8 bases spanning the gap. The CDR3 nucleotides are TGTGCCAGCAGCTTCATAACGTCGAACACCGGGGAGCTGTTTTTT. Protein product: CASSFITSNTGELFF.

The chain carries TRBV5-5 and TRBJ1-5, with unresolved D. CDR3 size: 15 residues. The germline CDR1 and CDR2 sequences are SGHKS and YYEKEE (reference sequence). V lost 2 bases and J lost 2, with 11 bases in between. The CDR3 nucleotides read TGTGCCAGCAGCTTCCGTTACCAGGGCAATCAGCCCCAGCATTTT. Translation: CASSFRYQGNQPQHF.

The chain joins TRBV11-3 to TRBJ2-3; D not certain. V was pared by 4 bases and J by 6 bases, with 8 bases between. There are 12 residues in the CDR3. The V gene's germline CDR1 is SGHNT and CDR2 YENEEA. DNA of the CDR3: TGTGCCAGCAGCTCAGTAGGGGATACGCAGTATTTT. This codes for CASSSVGDTQYF.

The rearrangement links TRBV6-5 to TRBJ2-3; D possibly corresponds to TRBD2 (6 bases). Germline V gives CDR1 MNHEY, CDR2 SVGAGI. The CDR3 loop spans 15 amino acids. Trimming removed 6 bases at V and 6 bases at J, with 19 bases between. The CDR3 DNA is TGTGCCAGCAGAGGATCTTACAGTGGGGGGGATACGCAGTATTTT. Its protein is CASRGSYSGGDTQYF.